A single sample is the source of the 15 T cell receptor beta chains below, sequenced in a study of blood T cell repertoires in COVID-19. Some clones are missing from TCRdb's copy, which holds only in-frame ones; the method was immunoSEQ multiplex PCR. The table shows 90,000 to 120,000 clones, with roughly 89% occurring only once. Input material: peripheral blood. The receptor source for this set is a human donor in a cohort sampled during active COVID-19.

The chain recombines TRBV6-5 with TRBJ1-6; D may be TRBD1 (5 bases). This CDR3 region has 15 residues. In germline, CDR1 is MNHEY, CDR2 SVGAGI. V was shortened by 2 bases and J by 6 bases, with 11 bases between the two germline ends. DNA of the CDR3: TGTGCCAGCAGTTACCAGACAGTTCCTAATTCACCCCTCCACTTT. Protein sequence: CASSYQTVPNSPLHF.

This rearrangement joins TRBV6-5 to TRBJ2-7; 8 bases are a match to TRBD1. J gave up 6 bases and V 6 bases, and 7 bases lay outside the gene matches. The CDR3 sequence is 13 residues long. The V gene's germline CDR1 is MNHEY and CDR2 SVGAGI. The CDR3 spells CASRPGGEFEQYF. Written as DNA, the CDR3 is TGTGCCAGCAGGCCAGGGGGCGAATTCGAGCAGTACTTC.

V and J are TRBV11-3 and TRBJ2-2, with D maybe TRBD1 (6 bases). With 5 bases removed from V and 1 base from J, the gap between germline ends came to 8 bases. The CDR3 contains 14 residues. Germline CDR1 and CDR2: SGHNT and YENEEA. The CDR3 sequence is CASSKTGNTGELFF. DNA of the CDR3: TGTGCCAGCAGCAAGACAGGGAACACCGGGGAGCTGTTTTTT.

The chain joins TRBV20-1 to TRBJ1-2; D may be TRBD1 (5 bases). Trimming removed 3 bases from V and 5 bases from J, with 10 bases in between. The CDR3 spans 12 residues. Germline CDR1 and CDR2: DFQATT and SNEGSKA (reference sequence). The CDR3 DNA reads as TGCAGTGCTAGTGTCCAGGGATATGGCTACACCTTC. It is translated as CSASVQGYGYTF.

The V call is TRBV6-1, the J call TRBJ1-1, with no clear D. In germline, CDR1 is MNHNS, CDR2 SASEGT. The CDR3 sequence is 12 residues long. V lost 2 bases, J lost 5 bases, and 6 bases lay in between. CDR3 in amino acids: CASSESRTEAFF. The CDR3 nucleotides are TGTGCCAGCAGTGAATCTAGGACTGAAGCTTTCTTT.

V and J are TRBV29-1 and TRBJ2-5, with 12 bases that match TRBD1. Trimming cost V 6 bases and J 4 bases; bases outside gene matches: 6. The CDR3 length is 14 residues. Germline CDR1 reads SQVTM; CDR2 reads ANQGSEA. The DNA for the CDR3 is TGCAGCGTCGGGACAGGGGGCAGGGGAGAGACCCAGTACTTC. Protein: CSVGTGGRGETQYF.

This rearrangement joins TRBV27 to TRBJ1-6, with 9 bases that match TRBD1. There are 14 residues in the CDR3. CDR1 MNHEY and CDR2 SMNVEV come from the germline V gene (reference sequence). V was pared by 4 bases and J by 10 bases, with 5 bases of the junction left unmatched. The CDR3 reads CASSSGQGWSPLHF. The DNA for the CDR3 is TGTGCCAGCAGTTCCGGACAGGGGTGGTCACCCCTCCACTTT.

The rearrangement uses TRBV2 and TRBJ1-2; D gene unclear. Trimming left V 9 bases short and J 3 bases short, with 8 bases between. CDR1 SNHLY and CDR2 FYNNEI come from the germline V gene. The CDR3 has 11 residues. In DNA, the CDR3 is TGTGCCAGTACAAGCGACTATGGCTACACCTTC. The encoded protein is CASTSDYGYTF.

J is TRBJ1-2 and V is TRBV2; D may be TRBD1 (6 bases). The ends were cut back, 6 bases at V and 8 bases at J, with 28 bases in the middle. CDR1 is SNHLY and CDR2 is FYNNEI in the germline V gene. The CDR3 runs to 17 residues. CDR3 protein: CASSPFPIATGNSGYTF. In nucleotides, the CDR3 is TGTGCCAGCAGCCCTTTCCCAATAGCTACAGGGAACAGCGGCTACACCTTC.

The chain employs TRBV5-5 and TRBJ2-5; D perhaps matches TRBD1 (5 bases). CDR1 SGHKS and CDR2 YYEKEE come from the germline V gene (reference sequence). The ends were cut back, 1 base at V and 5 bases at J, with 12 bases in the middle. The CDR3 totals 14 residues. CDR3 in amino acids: CASSLSQGWETQYF. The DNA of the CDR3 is TGTGCCAGCAGCTTGTCTCAGGGATGGGAGACCCAGTACTTC.

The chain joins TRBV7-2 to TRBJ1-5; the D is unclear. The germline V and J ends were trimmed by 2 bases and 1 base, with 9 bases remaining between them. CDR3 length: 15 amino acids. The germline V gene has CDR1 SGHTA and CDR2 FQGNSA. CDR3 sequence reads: CASSLLVGSNQPQHF. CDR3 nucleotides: TGTGCCAGCAGCTTATTAGTCGGGAGCAATCAGCCCCAGCATTTT. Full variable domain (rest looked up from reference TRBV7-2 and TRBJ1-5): GAGVSQSPSNKVTEKGKDVELRCDPISGHTALYWYRQSLGQGLEFLIYFQGNSAPDKSGLPSDRFSAERTGGSVSTLTIQRTQQEDSAVYLCASSLLVGSNQPQHFGDGTRLSIL.

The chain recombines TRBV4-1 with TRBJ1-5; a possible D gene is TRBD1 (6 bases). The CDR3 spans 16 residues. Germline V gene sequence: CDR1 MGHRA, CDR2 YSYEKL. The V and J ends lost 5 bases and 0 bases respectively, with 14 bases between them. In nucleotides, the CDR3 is TGCGCCAGCAGCGTTCGGACAGCAAATAGCAATCAGCCCCAGCATTTT. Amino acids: CASSVRTANSNQPQHF.

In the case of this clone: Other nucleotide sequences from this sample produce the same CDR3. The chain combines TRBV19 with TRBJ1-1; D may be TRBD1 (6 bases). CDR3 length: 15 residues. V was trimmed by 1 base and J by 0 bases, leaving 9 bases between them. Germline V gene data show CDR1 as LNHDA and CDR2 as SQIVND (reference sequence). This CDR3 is CASSIGTVMNTEAFF. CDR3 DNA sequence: TGTGCCAGTAGTATAGGGACAGTGATGAACACTGAAGCTTTCTTT. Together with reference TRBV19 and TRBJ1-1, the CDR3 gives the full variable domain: DGGITQSPKYLFRKEGQNVTLSCEQNLNHDAMYWYRQDPGQGLRLIYYSQIVNDFQKGDIAEGYSVSREKKESFPLTVTSAQKNPTAFYLCASSIGTVMNTEAFFGQGTRLTVV.

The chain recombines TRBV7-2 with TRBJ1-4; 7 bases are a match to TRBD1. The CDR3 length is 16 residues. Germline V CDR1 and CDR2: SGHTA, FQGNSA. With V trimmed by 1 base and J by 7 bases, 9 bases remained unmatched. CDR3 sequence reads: CASSLDGTAPSEKLFF. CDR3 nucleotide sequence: TGTGCCAGCAGCTTAGATGGGACAGCACCGAGTGAAAAACTGTTTTTT.

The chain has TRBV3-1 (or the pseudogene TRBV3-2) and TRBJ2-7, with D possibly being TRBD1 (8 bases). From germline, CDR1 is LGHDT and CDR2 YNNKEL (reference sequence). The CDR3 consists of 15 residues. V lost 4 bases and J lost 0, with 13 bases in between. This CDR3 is CASSRAGQDSYEQYF. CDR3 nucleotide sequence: TGTGCCAGCAGCCGAGCGGGACAGGACTCCTACGAGCAGTACTTC.